One sample yielded the 30 T cell receptor beta chains listed below, sequenced in a study of blood T cell repertoires in COVID-19. Libraries were prepared by immunoSEQ multiplex PCR; TCRdb keeps only in-frame clonotypes and omits some of them. The data contain approximately 72,000 clones, roughly 86% of them seen just once; the ten biggest clones take up about an eighth. Input material: peripheral blood. These receptors all stem from a woman aged 55-69 years with acute or convalescent COVID-19.

The chain couples TRBV7-6 to TRBJ2-2; TRBD2 matches at 11 bases. Germline V gene lookup returns CDR1 SGHVS and CDR2 FNYEAQ. V was pared by 4 bases and J by 7 bases, with 5 bases of the junction left unmatched. This CDR3 spans 15 amino acids. The CDR3 DNA is TGTGCCAGCAGCTCGACTAGCGGGGCAATCGGGGAGCTGTTTTTT. It specifies CASSSTSGAIGELFF.

The CDR3 here is CASRTPGHSSLHF. As DNA, the CDR3 is TGTGCCAGCAGGACACCGGGACACTCTTCCCTCCACTTT. The chain recombines TRBV6-5 with TRBJ1-6; D is perhaps TRBD1 (6 bases). The germline CDR1 and CDR2 sequences are MNHEY and SVGAGI. CDR3 length: 13 amino acids. The V end lost 6 bases, the J end lost 14 bases, and 17 bases lay between the germline ends.

This clone showed up just a few times. The chain couples TRBV10-3 to TRBJ2-7; D possibly corresponds to TRBD2 (6 bases). Between the trimmed V and J ends, which lost 4 bases and 3 bases, there was a span of 10 bases. The CDR3 consists of 13 residues. Germline V gene lookup returns CDR1 ENHRY and CDR2 SYGVKD. CDR3 sequence (DNA): TGTGCCATCAGTGCCGGGCGGGACTACGAGCAGTACTTC. As protein: CAISAGRDYEQYF.

The rearrangement uses TRBV5-1 and TRBJ2-2, with 12 bases that match TRBD2. Germline CDR1 reads SGHRS; CDR2 reads YFSETQ. J was trimmed by 5 bases and V by 1 base; bases with no gene match: 3. This CDR3 spans 16 amino acids. CDR3 in DNA: TGCGCCAGCAGCTTGACTAGCGGGGGGAATACCGGGGAGCTGTTTTTT. Translation: CASSLTSGGNTGELFF.

This clone showed up just once. The chain links TRBV11-2 to TRBJ2-7, with D hard to call. V lost 5 bases, J lost 5 bases, and 16 bases lay in between. Germline V gene data show CDR1 as SGHAT and CDR2 as FQNNGV. The CDR3 is 14 amino acids. The CDR3 region has the DNA TGTGCCAGCAGCATCTCCGTGGGCAGCAACGAGCAGTACTTC. The encoded protein is CASSISVGSNEQYF.

This rearrangement joins TRBV3-1 (or the pseudogene TRBV3-2) to TRBJ2-5; 8 bases align to TRBD2. The CDR3 is made up of 16 amino acids. V dropped 1 base and J dropped 3; count of bases not matched to a gene: 7. The germline V gene has CDR1 LGHDT and CDR2 YNNKEL (reference sequence). CDR3: CASSQVLLADKETQYF. In DNA form, the CDR3 reads TGTGCCAGCAGCCAAGTTTTACTAGCGGACAAAGAGACCCAGTACTTC.

The chain uses TRBV6-5 and TRBJ1-6; no clear D gene. The V end lost 6 bases, the J end lost 8 bases, and 17 bases lay between the germline ends. This CDR3 has 15 residues. Germline V gene sequence: CDR1 MNHEY, CDR2 SVGAGI. The CDR3 coding sequence is TGTGCCAGCAGGGTTCAGGCCGGTGCTTATTCACCCCTCCACTTT. Amino acid sequence: CASRVQAGAYSPLHF.

The chain couples TRBV11-3 to TRBJ2-2; TRBD1 might be the D (6 bases). Trimming took off 4 bases at V and 5 bases at J, with 17 bases between the two ends. The CDR3 totals 16 residues. Looked up from germline, CDR1 is SGHNT and CDR2 is YENEEA. The CDR3 nucleotides read TGTGCCAGCAGCTCCACCCCAGGGGCTGGGACCGGGGAGCTGTTTTTT. Encoded protein: CASSSTPGAGTGELFF.

The chain has TRBV5-6 and TRBJ2-7; weak D call: TRBD1 (6 bases). The V gene's germline CDR1 is SGHDT and CDR2 YYEEEE. V was trimmed by 0 bases and J by 5 bases, leaving 9 bases between them. CDR3 length: 13 residues. The DNA for the CDR3 is TGTGCCAGCAGCTTGGTTCAGGGGCACGAGCAGTACTTC. Protein: CASSLVQGHEQYF. Combining the CDR3 with reference TRBV5-6 and TRBJ2-7 gives the whole variable domain DAGVTQSPTHLIKTRGQQVTLRCSPKSGHDTVSWYQQALGQGPQFIFQYYEEEERQRGNFPDRFSGHQFPNYSSELNVNALLLGDSALYLCASSLVQGHEQYFGPGTRLTVT.

The chain links TRBV3-1 (or the pseudogene TRBV3-2) to TRBJ2-7, with D possibly being TRBD2 (6 bases). Germline CDR1 reads LGHDT; CDR2 reads YNNKEL (reference sequence). Trimming took off 4 bases at V and 4 bases at J, with 14 bases between the two ends. CDR3 length: 14 residues. The CDR3 DNA reads as TGTGCCAGCAGCCCGGCTCGCGGGACTTACGAGCAGTACTTC. Amino acid sequence: CASSPARGTYEQYF.

V gene TRBV5-1 combines with J gene TRBJ2-2; 11 bases are a match to TRBD1. The CDR3 loop spans 17 amino acids. V dropped 4 bases and J dropped 3; count of bases not matched to a gene: 8. CDR1 is SGHRS and CDR2 is YFSETQ in the germline V gene. CDR3 sequence: CASSPDGTGGDTGELFF. The CDR3 nucleotides read TGCGCCAGCAGCCCGGACGGGACAGGGGGGGACACCGGGGAGCTGTTTTTT.

The sample holds one count of this clone. The gene calls are TRBV5-4 and TRBJ2-3; D possibly corresponds to TRBD2 (5 bases). CDR1 SGHNT and CDR2 YYREEE come from the germline V gene (reference sequence). Trimming left V 1 base short and J 5 bases short, with 11 bases between. The CDR3 spans 14 residues. The CDR3 loop reads CASSLRLLGDTQYF. In nucleotides, the CDR3 is TGTGCCAGCAGCTTGCGACTACTTGGAGATACGCAGTATTTT.

The chain couples TRBV7-2 to TRBJ1-3; 7 bases map to TRBD1. Per the germline V gene, CDR1 is SGHTA and CDR2 is FQGNSA. The CDR3 has 15 amino acids. Trimming cost V 2 bases and J 2 bases; bases outside gene matches: 3. This chain's CDR3 is CASSLRTGTGNTIYF. The CDR3 bases are TGTGCCAGCAGCTTACGGACAGGAACTGGAAACACCATATATTTT. The full variable domain, with the rest looked up from reference TRBV7-2 and TRBJ1-3, is GAGVSQSPSNKVTEKGKDVELRCDPISGHTALYWYRQSLGQGLEFLIYFQGNSAPDKSGLPSDRFSAERTGGSVSTLTIQRTQQEDSAVYLCASSLRTGTGNTIYFGEGSWLTVV.

The chain has TRBV3-1 (or the pseudogene TRBV3-2) and TRBJ1-4; D ambiguous. Germline V gives CDR1 LGHDT, CDR2 YNNKEL (reference sequence). This CDR3 is 13 amino acids long. Trimming shortened V by 0 bases and J by 7 bases, and 6 bases separated the two germline ends. The CDR3 protein is CASSQDPREKLFF. The CDR3 DNA follows: TGTGCCAGCAGCCAAGATCCCCGTGAAAAACTGTTTTTT.

The J gene is TRBJ2-2, the V gene TRBV18; D remains unclear. With 3 bases removed from V and 0 bases from J, the gap between germline ends came to 5 bases. The length of the CDR3 is 14 residues. Germline CDR1 is KGHSH and CDR2 is LQKENI. The chain's CDR3 is CASSPAANTGELFF. The CDR3 bases are TGTGCCAGCTCACCCGCAGCGAACACCGGGGAGCTGTTTTTT. Full variable domain (missing parts from reference TRBV18 and TRBJ2-2): NAGVMQNPRHLVRRRGQEARLRCSPMKGHSHVYWYRQLPEEGLKFMVYLQKENIIDESGMPKERFSAEFPKEGPSILRIQQVVRGDSAAYFCASSPAANTGELFFGEGSRLTVL.

The chain is built from TRBV7-8 and TRBJ2-3, with TRBD2 matching over 13 bases. Germline CDR1 and CDR2: SGHVS and FQNEAQ. There are 18 residues in the CDR3. V lost 1 base to trimming and J lost 3 bases; unmatched junction nucleotides: 7. The CDR3 DNA follows: TGTGCCAGCAGCTTAGTTACTAGCGGGGGGGCTCTTACAGATACGCAGTATTTT. Translating gives CASSLVTSGGALTDTQYF.

The CDR3 DNA sequence: TGTGCCAGCACTCCGGGACTAGAGAGGGAGCAGTTCTTC. It translates to CASTPGLEREQFF. This chain joins TRBV27 and TRBJ2-1; 8 bases fit TRBD2. V lost 7 bases, J lost 10 bases, and 9 bases stayed unmatched. Germline V gene lookup returns CDR1 MNHEY and CDR2 SMNVEV (reference sequence). The CDR3 spans 13 residues.

This clone was found once. DNA for the CDR3: TGTGCCTGGAGTGTGGGGGGACAGGGGAACACTGAAGCTTTCTTT. Protein: CAWSVGGQGNTEAFF. The rearrangement uses TRBV30 and TRBJ1-1; 9 bases line up with TRBD1. CDR1 and CDR2 from the germline V gene are GTSNPN and SVGIG (reference sequence). The CDR3 has 15 amino acids. Trimming took 0 bases from V and 1 from J; bases not matched to a gene: 3.

There are a few counts of this clone. The V call is TRBV30, the J call TRBJ2-5, with a possible D match to TRBD1 (6 bases). V lost 8 bases and J lost 1, with 20 bases in between. The CDR3 contains 15 residues. Germline V gene sequence: CDR1 GTSNPN, CDR2 SVGIG (reference sequence). The CDR3 sequence is CAQGQGPRGQETQYF. CDR3 DNA: TGTGCCCAGGGGCAGGGGCCGAGAGGCCAAGAGACCCAGTACTTC.

The gene calls are TRBV7-9 and TRBJ2-5; 7 bases are shared with TRBD2. CDR1 is SEHNR, CDR2 FQNEAQ, per germline (reference sequence). This CDR3 is built from 17 residues. V trimming: 5 bases; J trimming: 3 bases; junction bases outside the gene matches: 15. CDR3 in DNA: TGTGCCAGCAGCATAGGAGTAGCGGGCGCCCTTGAAGAGACCCAGTACTTC. It translates to CASSIGVAGALEETQYF.

The genes are TRBV19 and TRBJ1-2; 9 nucleotides align to TRBD1. The CDR3 consists of 14 residues. CDR1 and CDR2 (germline): LNHDA, SQIVND (reference sequence). Trimming cost V 8 bases and J 8 bases; bases outside gene matches: 12. The CDR3 DNA is TGTGCCAGTGGGAAACAGGGGGCGACTCCGGGCTACACCTTC. This encodes CASGKQGATPGYTF.

This clone was detected only a few times. This chain joins TRBV19 and TRBJ1-5; maybe TRBD1 (6 bases). Germline V gene lookup returns CDR1 LNHDA and CDR2 SQIVND (reference sequence). This CDR3 is built from 13 residues. V dropped 5 bases and J dropped 5 bases, with 10 bases sitting between them. The DNA of the CDR3 is TGTGCCAGTAGTTTAGCAGGGGATCAGCCCCAGCATTTT. It translates to CASSLAGDQPQHF. The full variable domain, in which reference TRBV19 and TRBJ1-5 provide the parts outside the CDR3, is DGGITQSPKYLFRKEGQNVTLSCEQNLNHDAMYWYRQDPGQGLRLIYYSQIVNDFQKGDIAEGYSVSREKKESFPLTVTSAQKNPTAFYLCASSLAGDQPQHFGDGTRLSIL.

The V and J genes are TRBV12-3 or TRBV12-4 and TRBJ2-2; possible D gene TRBD2, 6 bases. This CDR3 is 13 amino acids long. The V and J ends lost 6 bases and 4 bases respectively, with 9 bases between them. In DNA, the CDR3 is TGTGCCAGCAGGACTAGTACCACCGGGGAGCTGTTTTTT. Translated: CASRTSTTGELFF.

The chain combines TRBV9 with TRBJ2-1, with TRBD1 as a possible D gene (5 bases). V was clipped by 4 bases and J by 0 bases, with 11 bases between them. CDR1 is SGDLS, CDR2 YYNGEE, per germline. This CDR3 spans 15 amino acids. The CDR3 spells CASSSQDSSYNEQFF. DNA for the CDR3: TGTGCCAGCAGCTCTCAAGACAGCTCCTACAATGAGCAGTTCTTC.

Here the CDR3 reads CASSDGGLSSYEQYF. The CDR3 DNA reads TGTGCCAGCAGTGATGGGGGGTTGTCCTCCTACGAGCAGTACTTC. The chain combines TRBV6-1 with TRBJ2-7; possible D gene TRBD2, 6 bases. Germline CDR1 MNHNS, CDR2 SASEGT. V was pared by 3 bases and J by 0 bases, with 12 bases between. This CDR3 comprises 15 residues.

The chain employs TRBV6-5 and TRBJ2-7; TRBD1 matches 9 bases. With V trimmed by 10 bases and J by 2 bases, 6 bases remained unmatched. Germline CDR1 MNHEY, CDR2 SVGAGI. The CDR3 contains 13 residues. CDR3 in DNA: TGTGCCATCTACCGGGACAGGGCCTACGAGCAGTACTTC. Residues: CAIYRDRAYEQYF.

This sequence joins TRBV19 and TRBJ1-1; 7 bases are a match to TRBD1. This CDR3 contains 16 residues. Per germline, CDR1 LNHDA and CDR2 SQIVND (reference sequence). V was clipped by 4 bases and J by 0 bases; unmatched bases: 8. CDR3 in amino acids: CASSTLTTGMNTEAFF. As DNA, the CDR3 is TGTGCCAGTAGTACTCTTACGACAGGGATGAACACTGAAGCTTTCTTT.

This chain uses TRBV6-4 with TRBJ1-5, with 10 bases matching TRBD1. This CDR3 has 15 residues. Germline-derived CDR1 and CDR2 are MRHNA and SNTAGT. J gave up 7 bases and V 2 bases, and 5 bases lay outside the gene matches. The CDR3 DNA reads as TGTGCCAGCAGTGACGGACAGGGGGTAGGACAGCCCCAGCATTTT. This encodes CASSDGQGVGQPQHF.

The V gene is TRBV29-1, the J gene TRBJ2-1; perhaps TRBD2 as D (6 bases). Germline V CDR1 and CDR2: SQVTM, ANQGSEA. The length of the CDR3 is 12 residues. Trimming removed 7 bases from V and 3 bases from J, with 10 bases in between. The CDR3 DNA is TGCAGCGCTCGACTAGACTACAATGAGCAGTTCTTC. Amino acid sequence: CSARLDYNEQFF.

This clone showed up just a few times. The rearrangement links TRBV6-4 to TRBJ1-2, with no clear D. Per germline, CDR1 MRHNA and CDR2 SNTAGT. V dropped 6 bases and J dropped 8 bases, with 10 bases sitting between them. The CDR3 length is 11 residues. The CDR3 DNA is TGTGCCAGCAGACACAAATGGGGCTACACCTTC. Translated, it gives CASRHKWGYTF.